These 30 T cell receptor beta chains originate from one sample sequenced in a study of EBV T-cell therapy then PD-1 blockade in nasopharyngeal carcinoma. For these TCRs, the target antigens are not known. Generated by immunoSEQ multiplex PCR, the TCRdb table keeps only in-frame clones and is missing some. The sample shows about 17,000 clones, roughly 83% of them seen only once. Treatment reported: AdE1-LMPpoly-expanded autologous EBV-specific T-cell therapy followed by anti-PD-1 nivolumab. The sample was CD8+ T cells from blood, taken at day 0 from a patient whose treatment included autologous EBV-specific T cells and nivolumab. The receptors were gathered from a man aged 35-49 years with nasopharyngeal carcinoma.

V is TRBV2 and J is TRBJ2-3; 7 positions match TRBD1. Germline V CDR1 and CDR2: SNHLY, FYNNEI. The CDR3 runs to 14 residues. Trimming took 9 bases from V and 0 from J; bases not matched to a gene: 6. CDR3 amino acids: CASDRTGSTDTQYF. The CDR3 region has the DNA TGTGCCAGTGATAGGACAGGAAGCACAGATACGCAGTATTTT.

The rearrangement links TRBV4-3 to TRBJ2-5; D not resolved. The CDR3 length is 17 residues. V lost 0 bases and J 0 bases, leaving 14 bases between the germline ends. CDR1 is LGHNA and CDR2 is YSLEER in the germline V gene. The CDR3 sequence is CASSQDWADGHQETQYF. The CDR3 DNA follows: TGCGCCAGCAGCCAAGATTGGGCGGACGGGCACCAAGAGACCCAGTACTTC.

The chain employs TRBV9 and TRBJ2-7; D is ambiguous. V was cut by 0 bases and J by 0 bases, with 10 bases left in between. The germline V gene has CDR1 SGDLS and CDR2 YYNGEE. The CDR3 covers 15 residues. DNA of the CDR3: TGTGCCAGCAGCGTAGGTGTCGGCCTCTCCTACGAGCAGTACTTC. This codes for CASSVGVGLSYEQYF.

This chain uses TRBV4-2 with TRBJ2-7; 8 bases agree with TRBD1. There are 15 residues in the CDR3. CDR1 is LGHNA and CDR2 is YNFKEQ in the germline V gene. The ends lost 0 bases at V and 4 bases at J; junction bases unmatched: 5. CDR3 in amino acids: CASSQEGQGAYEQYF. The CDR3, as DNA: TGTGCCAGCAGCCAAGAAGGGCAGGGGGCTTACGAGCAGTACTTC.

The V and J genes are TRBV7-9 and TRBJ2-7; D is uncertain. Trimming removed 1 base at V and 7 bases at J, with 5 bases between. This CDR3 contains 11 residues. The V gene's germline CDR1 is SEHNR and CDR2 FQNEAQ (reference sequence). The CDR3 spells CASSLGPEQYF. The CDR3 nucleotides are TGTGCCAGCAGCTTAGGTCCAGAGCAGTACTTC.

V and J are TRBV6-2 or TRBV6-3 and TRBJ1-1; D is ambiguous. The CDR3 runs 14 residues. The germline V gene has CDR1 MNHEY and CDR2 SVGEGT. V was trimmed by 3 bases and J by 0 bases, leaving 8 bases between them. CDR3 amino acids: CASSYWGMNTEAFF. The CDR3 DNA is TGTGCCAGCAGTTATTGGGGTATGAACACTGAAGCTTTCTTT.

The chain has TRBV5-1 and TRBJ1-4, with D unclear. Germline CDR1 and CDR2: SGHRS and YFSETQ. This CDR3 is built from 17 residues. V shed 0 bases and J shed 5 bases, with 17 bases lying between them. CDR3 amino acids: CASSLERSIRLNEKLFF. The CDR3 DNA follows: TGCGCCAGCAGCTTGGAACGATCAATACGCTTGAATGAAAAACTGTTTTTT. The full variable domain, in which reference TRBV5-1 and TRBJ1-4 provide the parts outside the CDR3, is KAGVTQTPRYLIKTRGQQVTLSCSPISGHRSVSWYQQTPGQGLQFLFEYFSETQRNKGNFPGRFSGRQFSNSRSEMNVSTLELGDSALYLCASSLERSIRLNEKLFFGSGTQLSVL.

The genes are TRBV6-5 and TRBJ1-2; D is uncertain. The V end lost 8 bases, the J end lost 7 bases, and 14 bases lay between the germline ends. Germline V lookup: CDR1 MNHEY, CDR2 SVGAGI. The CDR3 is 12 residues long. CDR3 protein: CASGLGTGGYTF. The CDR3 DNA is TGTGCCAGCGGGTTAGGCACGGGTGGCTACACCTTC.

The chain uses TRBV29-1 and TRBJ1-1, with 8 positions matching TRBD1. This CDR3 comprises 12 residues. Germline assignment: CDR1 SQVTM and CDR2 ANQGSEA. V was pared by 6 bases and J by 6 bases, with 6 bases of the junction left unmatched. CDR3 sequence: CSVIGQGAEAFF. CDR3 nucleotide sequence: TGCAGCGTCATTGGACAGGGCGCTGAAGCTTTCTTT.

This chain uses TRBV7-8 with TRBJ1-4, with D uncertain. Germline-derived CDR1 and CDR2 are SGHVS and FQNEAQ. The CDR3 runs 15 residues. Trimming cost V 1 base and J 3 bases, with 9 bases left between them. The CDR3 here is CASSLGPGPNEKLFF. CDR3 DNA sequence: TGTGCCAGCAGCTTAGGCCCAGGCCCTAATGAAAAACTGTTTTTT.

The chain has TRBV3-1 (or the pseudogene TRBV3-2) and TRBJ2-7; the D is unclear. This CDR3 is built from 15 residues. Trimming pared 0 bases from V and 2 bases from J, leaving 11 bases between. Germline lookup yields CDR1 LGHDT and CDR2 YNNKEL (reference sequence). The CDR3 nucleotides are TGTGCCAGCAGCCAAGAGGGTCGGGTAACCTACGAGCAGTACTTC. It translates to CASSQEGRVTYEQYF.

This clone was seen once. The chain carries TRBV6-2 or TRBV6-3 and TRBJ1-1, with D perhaps TRBD1 (5 bases). The CDR3 is 13 residues long. V lost 4 bases, J lost 1 base, and 7 bases lay in between. CDR1 and CDR2 from the germline V gene are MNHEY and SVGEGT. The CDR3 DNA follows: TGTGCCAGCAGTTCGACAGAGAACACTGAAGCTTTCTTT. It codes for CASSSTENTEAFF.

CDR3 DNA sequence: TGTGCCAGCTCACCACGGAGCGGTCAGCCCCAGCATTTT. This sequence encodes CASSPRSGQPQHF. V usage is TRBV18 and J usage is TRBJ1-5; no reliable D call. Germline lookup yields CDR1 KGHSH and CDR2 LQKENI. Trimming took 1 base from V and 6 from J, leaving 7 bases between them. The CDR3 is made up of 13 amino acids.

CDR3 amino acids: CASSSPDGNTEAFF. The DNA of the CDR3 is TGTGCCAGCAGTTCCCCGGACGGGAACACTGAAGCTTTCTTT. This rearrangement joins TRBV28 to TRBJ1-1, with unresolved D. Germline values: CDR1 MDHEN, CDR2 SYDVKM. The CDR3 sequence is 14 residues long. Between the trimmed V and J ends, which lost 4 bases and 1 base, there was a span of 10 bases.

The rearrangement links TRBV19 to TRBJ2-3; either TRBD1 or TRBD2 may fit D (6 bases each). CDR3 size: 16 residues. The germline V and J ends were trimmed by 5 bases and 0 bases, with 15 bases remaining between them. In germline, CDR1 is LNHDA, CDR2 SQIVND (reference sequence). CDR3 loop: CASSSDRGHSTDTQYF. The CDR3 coding sequence is TGTGCCAGTAGTTCCGATCGGGGGCATAGCACAGATACGCAGTATTTT.

This clone was observed a handful of times. This sequence joins TRBV5-6 and TRBJ1-1; D is undetermined. The CDR3 has 12 amino acids. CDR1 SGHDT and CDR2 YYEEEE come from the germline V gene. The V end was cut by 6 bases, the J end by 1 base, with 7 bases between. CDR3 coding DNA: TGTGCCAGCACCGCCGGGAACACTGAAGCTTTCTTT. It specifies CASTAGNTEAFF.

This rearrangement joins TRBV28 to TRBJ2-7; possible D gene TRBD1, 5 bases. The germline V gene has CDR1 MDHEN and CDR2 SYDVKM. Between the trimmed V and J ends, which lost 3 bases and 3 bases, there was a span of 12 bases. The CDR3 covers 14 residues. CDR3 sequence reads: CASSFRTSLYEQYF. The CDR3 DNA reads as TGTGCCAGCAGTTTTAGGACATCTCTCTACGAGCAGTACTTC.

For the CDR3, the DNA is TGCGCCAGCAGCTTGGAACAGATCCCCTACCAAGAGACCCAGTACTTC. Amino acid sequence: CASSLEQIPYQETQYF. The J gene is TRBJ2-5, the V gene TRBV5-1, with D uncertain. V lost 0 bases to trimming and J lost 0 bases, with 12 bases between them. This CDR3 is built from 16 residues. Germline loops: CDR1 SGHRS, CDR2 YFSETQ.

The chain couples TRBV18 to TRBJ2-7; 11 bases line up with TRBD1. The CDR3 extends over 15 amino acids. Losses at the gene ends were 5 bases for V and 0 bases for J; bases not matched to a gene: 3. From germline, CDR1 is KGHSH and CDR2 LQKENI. The CDR3: CASSSGQGDSYEQYF. The CDR3 DNA follows: TGTGCCAGCTCATCGGGACAGGGGGACTCCTACGAGCAGTACTTC. Using reference TRBV18 and TRBJ2-7 for the parts outside the CDR3, the full variable domain is NAGVMQNPRHLVRRRGQEARLRCSPMKGHSHVYWYRQLPEEGLKFMVYLQKENIIDESGMPKERFSAEFPKEGPSILRIQQVVRGDSAAYFCASSSGQGDSYEQYFGPGTRLTVT.

The chain links TRBV2 to TRBJ1-1, with D maybe TRBD1 (5 bases). CDR3 length equals 15 residues. Trimming left V 4 bases short and J 1 base short, with 13 bases between. In germline, CDR1 is SNHLY, CDR2 FYNNEI. The CDR3 loop reads CASSGDTTENTEAFF. As DNA, the CDR3 is TGTGCCAGCAGTGGAGATACGACAGAGAACACTGAAGCTTTCTTT.

J is TRBJ2-7 and V is TRBV3-1 (or the pseudogene TRBV3-2); 9 bases fit TRBD1. The CDR3 sequence is 17 residues long. Looked up from germline, CDR1 is LGHDT and CDR2 is YNNKEL (reference sequence). The J segment lost 0 bases and the V segment lost 4 bases, leaving 10 bases of the junction unmatched. The CDR3 is CASSPHYRGHPSYEQYF. The CDR3 nucleotides are TGTGCCAGCAGCCCACATTACAGGGGGCATCCCTCCTACGAGCAGTACTTC.

The chain links TRBV30 to TRBJ2-3; 8 bases agree with TRBD1. Germline V gene lookup returns CDR1 GTSNPN and CDR2 SVGIG (reference sequence). The CDR3 has 14 residues. V was clipped by 4 bases and J by 4 bases; unmatched bases: 7. The CDR3 reads CAWKGQGESDTQYF. The CDR3 bases are TGTGCCTGGAAAGGACAGGGAGAGTCAGATACGCAGTATTTT.

This sequence joins TRBV7-9 and TRBJ2-5; D remains ambiguous. CDR1 is SEHNR and CDR2 is FQNEAQ in the germline V gene (reference sequence). The CDR3 loop spans 15 amino acids. Trimming took 1 base from V and 2 from J, leaving 11 bases between them. As DNA, the CDR3 is TGTGCCAGCAGCTTAGGGCCCCAGTTTCAAGAGACCCAGTACTTC. This translates into CASSLGPQFQETQYF.

The chain has TRBV7-9 and TRBJ1-1, with TRBD1 matching over 10 bases. The ends lost 5 bases at V and 7 bases at J; junction bases unmatched: 4. This CDR3 has 13 amino acids. Germline loops: CDR1 SEHNR, CDR2 FQNEAQ (reference sequence). This CDR3 is CASSPRDRGEAFF. In DNA, the CDR3 is TGTGCCAGCAGCCCCCGGGACAGGGGTGAAGCTTTCTTT.

This chain links TRBV30 with TRBJ2-7; 8 bases map to TRBD1. Germline-derived CDR1 and CDR2 are GTSNPN and SVGIG (reference sequence). The V and J ends lost 1 base and 0 bases, in that order; junction bases with no gene match: 11. The CDR3 is 17 amino acids. The CDR3 DNA follows: TGTGCCTGGAGTGGGGGGGTACGGGACAGGTACTCCTACGAGCAGTACTTC. Translation gives CAWSGGVRDRYSYEQYF.

The V gene is TRBV28, the J gene TRBJ2-7; no firm D call. Trimming stripped 2 bases from V and 3 bases from J, with 5 bases between. The CDR3 consists of 12 residues. CDR1 and CDR2 (germline): MDHEN, SYDVKM. CDR3 loop: CASSLIDYEQYF. CDR3 coding DNA: TGTGCCAGCAGTTTAATAGACTACGAGCAGTACTTC.

This chain connects TRBV5-4 to TRBJ1-1; D might be TRBD1 (6 bases). Germline CDR1 and CDR2: SGHNT and YYREEE (reference sequence). The V and J ends lost 0 bases and 5 bases respectively, with 11 bases between them. This CDR3 contains 14 residues. CDR3 nucleotides: TGTGCCAGCAGCTTGGAAGGGGGATATACTGAAGCTTTCTTT. Encoded protein: CASSLEGGYTEAFF.

This sequence joins TRBV7-2 and TRBJ1-5, with 7 nucleotides matching TRBD1. Germline CDR1 reads SGHTA; CDR2 reads FQGNSA. This CDR3 spans 15 amino acids. The V segment lost 5 bases and the J segment 3 bases; nucleotides outside the gene matches: 7. The CDR3 DNA reads TGTGCCAGCAGCCCTAGAGGGGGCTACAATCAGCCCCAGCATTTT. This translates into CASSPRGGYNQPQHF.

The chain combines TRBV14 with TRBJ1-6; TRBD1 is a possible D gene (6 bases). The V and J ends lost 0 bases and 5 bases respectively, with 14 bases between them. The germline V gene has CDR1 SGHDN and CDR2 FVKESK. The CDR3 is made up of 17 amino acids. The CDR3 DNA reads TGTGCCAGCAGCCAAGACCAGGGGATGTTAGATAATTCACCCCTCCACTTT. It yields the protein CASSQDQGMLDNSPLHF.

This chain links TRBV15 with TRBJ1-1; no reliable D call. The CDR3 covers 13 residues. Germline CDR1 and CDR2: LNHNV and YYDKDF (reference sequence). Trimming left V 1 base short and J 6 bases short, with 9 bases between. As DNA, the CDR3 is TGTGCCACCAGCAGAGTTTTTAGCGCTGAAGCTTTCTTT. Amino acids: CATSRVFSAEAFF.